The 20 T cell receptor beta chains below all came from one sample that was sequenced in a study of blood T cell repertoires in COVID-19. TCRdb's copy holds only in-frame clones and misses some; the assay was immunoSEQ multiplex PCR. The sample holds over 350,000 clones, approximately 90% seen once. Sequences were obtained from PBMCs or T cells enriched from blood (not recorded which). The source of these receptors is a woman younger than 35 who had recovered from COVID-19.

The chain couples TRBV30 to TRBJ2-7, with 7 nucleotides matching TRBD1. V gave up 3 bases and J gave up 0 bases; unmatched junction bases: 8. CDR1 is GTSNPN and CDR2 is SVGIG in the germline V gene (reference sequence). The CDR3 contains 15 residues. The CDR3 loop is CAWSLENRGSYEQYF. As DNA, the CDR3 is TGTGCCTGGAGCCTGGAGAACAGGGGCTCCTACGAGCAGTACTTC.

The V call is TRBV29-1, the J call TRBJ1-5; tentatively, D is TRBD1 (6 bases). Trimming shortened V by 7 bases and J by 7 bases, and 17 bases separated the two germline ends. CDR1 is SQVTM, CDR2 ANQGSEA, per germline. The CDR3 sequence is 13 residues long. The CDR3 is CSALSGAQQPQHF. The DNA for the CDR3 is TGCAGCGCGCTTTCAGGGGCCCAACAGCCCCAGCATTTT.

The rearrangement joins TRBV7-3 to TRBJ1-3; D possibly corresponds to TRBD1 (6 bases). Germline V gene sequence: CDR1 SGHTA, CDR2 FQGTGA. Trimming cost V 5 bases and J 4 bases, with 12 bases left between them. This CDR3 spans 14 amino acids. This chain's CDR3 is CASSPQGSGNTIYF. DNA for the CDR3: TGTGCCAGCAGCCCACAGGGCTCCGGAAACACCATATATTTT. The full variable domain, in which reference TRBV7-3 and TRBJ1-3 provide the parts outside the CDR3, is GAGVSQTPSNKVTEKGKYVELRCDPISGHTALYWYRQSLGQGPEFLIYFQGTGAADDSGLPNDRFFAVRPEGSVSTLKIQRTERGDSAVYLCASSPQGSGNTIYFGEGSWLTVV.

To note about this clone: Other DNA sequences in the same sample also yield this CDR3. V gene TRBV30 combines with J gene TRBJ1-1; D uncertain. The CDR3 has 15 amino acids. Trimming removed 0 bases from V and 1 base from J, with 12 bases in between. Germline-derived CDR1 and CDR2 are GTSNPN and SVGIG (reference sequence). The CDR3 is CAWSVRGHRNTEAFF. The CDR3 DNA sequence: TGTGCCTGGAGTGTACGAGGGCACAGGAACACTGAAGCTTTCTTT.

This chain uses TRBV27 with TRBJ1-2; D is perhaps TRBD1 (6 bases). The CDR3 has 15 amino acids. V was cut by 3 bases and J by 4 bases, with 15 bases left in between. CDR1 MNHEY and CDR2 SMNVEV come from the germline V gene (reference sequence). CDR3 region: CASSFGQQTFYGYTF. As DNA, the CDR3 is TGTGCCAGCAGTTTCGGACAGCAAACCTTCTATGGCTACACCTTC.

This clone was counted once. The V and J genes are TRBV27 and TRBJ2-3; 7 nucleotides match TRBD1. In germline, CDR1 is MNHEY, CDR2 SMNVEV (reference sequence). J lost 2 bases, V lost 4 bases, and 9 bases had no gene match. The CDR3 contains 16 residues. In DNA, the CDR3 is TGTGCCAGCAGTTCGAGGGACAGTTCATTCACAGATACGCAGTATTTT. The encoded protein is CASSSRDSSFTDTQYF.

The gene calls are TRBV5-1 and TRBJ1-6, with D perhaps matching TRBD1 (6 bases). The CDR3 totals 15 residues. V lost 1 base and J 13 bases, leaving 18 bases between the germline ends. Per germline, CDR1 SGHRS and CDR2 YFSETQ. The CDR3 DNA reads as TGCGCCAGCAGCTTGACAGGGACAATGGTGAGGCCCCTCCACTTT. The encoded protein is CASSLTGTMVRPLHF.

The chain combines TRBV29-1 with TRBJ2-5; 8 bases fit TRBD1. With 3 bases clipped from V and 5 bases from J, the junction kept 5 bases outside the gene matches. From germline, CDR1 is SQVTM and CDR2 ANQGSEA. The CDR3 sequence is 13 residues long. The DNA for the CDR3 is TGCAGCGTTGACAGGGGGCAGGGGGAGACCCAGTACTTC. It translates to CSVDRGQGETQYF.

The chain joins TRBV15 to TRBJ1-6, with 8 bases identical to TRBD1. The CDR3 length is 16 residues. Germline V gene data show CDR1 as LNHNV and CDR2 as YYDKDF (reference sequence). J gave up 0 bases and V 5 bases, and 3 bases lay outside the gene matches. The CDR3 sequence is CATSGQGNSYNSPLHF. CDR3 nucleotide sequence: TGTGCCACCAGCGGACAGGGAAACTCCTATAATTCACCCCTCCACTTT.

This clone has just one count. The rearrangement links TRBV15 to TRBJ1-1; D may be TRBD1 (5 bases). Trimming took 1 base from V and 8 from J, leaving 11 bases between them. Germline loops: CDR1 LNHNV, CDR2 YYDKDF (reference sequence). The length of the CDR3 is 13 residues. DNA for the CDR3: TGTGCCACCAGCAGAGGATTTGGGGGGGAAGCTTTCTTT. This codes for CATSRGFGGEAFF.

This clone occurred a few times. V and J are TRBV7-9 and TRBJ2-5, with TRBD1 matching over 10 bases. The CDR3 is made up of 15 amino acids. V dropped 1 base and J dropped 7; count of bases not matched to a gene: 6. From germline, CDR1 is SEHNR and CDR2 FQNEAQ (reference sequence). CDR3 sequence reads: CASSLEAWTGGTQYF. As DNA, the CDR3 is TGTGCCAGCAGCTTAGAAGCGTGGACAGGGGGGACCCAGTACTTC.

The chain links TRBV27 to TRBJ1-5; D not resolved. Between the trimmed V and J ends, which lost 2 bases and 6 bases, there was a span of 11 bases. The CDR3 covers 14 residues. Germline V gives CDR1 MNHEY, CDR2 SMNVEV (reference sequence). This CDR3 reads CASSLEGPSQPQHF. As DNA, the CDR3 is TGTGCCAGCAGTTTAGAGGGCCCAAGTCAGCCCCAGCATTTT.

CDR3 sequence reads: CAIRLAGTDTQYF. The CDR3 DNA reads as TGTGCCATCAGGCTAGCGGGTACAGATACGCAGTATTTT. The V and J genes are TRBV10-3 and TRBJ2-3; 8 nucleotides line up with TRBD2. The CDR3 is 13 residues long. The germline CDR1 and CDR2 sequences are ENHRY and SYGVKD. With 6 bases clipped from V and 3 bases from J, the junction kept 2 bases outside the gene matches.

This clone was recorded once. This sequence joins TRBV30 and TRBJ1-2; D gene uncertain. Germline CDR1 GTSNPN, CDR2 SVGIG (reference sequence). Trimming stripped 3 bases from V and 5 bases from J, with 13 bases between. The CDR3 sequence is 13 residues long. The CDR3 protein is CAWRLPGSYGYTF. DNA of the CDR3: TGTGCCTGGAGACTACCCGGCAGTTATGGCTACACCTTC.

This chain uses TRBV5-4 with TRBJ2-3, with D possibly matching TRBD2 (6 bases). This CDR3 comprises 15 residues. Germline CDR1 is SGHNT and CDR2 is YYREEE (reference sequence). With 0 bases removed from V and 1 base from J, the gap between germline ends came to 9 bases. The CDR3 region has the DNA TGTGCCAGCAGCTTGGGGGGCGGGGGCACAGATACGCAGTATTTT. Translation gives CASSLGGGGTDTQYF.

The chain recombines TRBV5-1 with TRBJ2-7, with 9 bases aligning to TRBD1. The germline gives CDR1 SGHRS, CDR2 YFSETQ. The junction had 5 bases not matched to a gene; V was cut back by 7 bases and J by 0 bases. This CDR3 is built from 14 residues. The CDR3 is CASYSGQGSYEQYF. CDR3 nucleotide sequence: TGCGCCAGCTATTCGGGACAGGGCTCCTACGAGCAGTACTTC.

For this clone: The sample holds other DNA sequences that translate to the same CDR3. The V and J genes are TRBV9 and TRBJ2-2; D is possibly TRBD1 (5 bases). The V end was cut by 0 bases, the J end by 5 bases, with 5 bases between. Germline-derived CDR1 and CDR2 are SGDLS and YYNGEE. CDR3 length: 13 amino acids. The CDR3 sequence is CASSVEGTGELFF. CDR3 in DNA: TGTGCCAGCAGCGTAGAGGGGACCGGGGAGCTGTTTTTT.

V usage is TRBV20-1 and J usage is TRBJ2-1; 7 bases line up with TRBD1. The CDR3 spans 14 residues. Germline values: CDR1 DFQATT, CDR2 SNEGSKA (reference sequence). V trimming: 3 bases; J trimming: 4 bases; junction bases outside the gene matches: 6. The CDR3 DNA reads as TGCAGTGCTAGTCCCGTGACAGGGTACAATGAGCAGTTCTTC. Translation gives CSASPVTGYNEQFF.

This clone was observed a handful of times. The CDR3 loop reads CAWSGLDLNSPLHF. Here the CDR3 DNA reads TGTGCCTGGAGTGGCCTAGACCTTAATTCACCCCTCCACTTT. The J gene is TRBJ1-6, the V gene TRBV30; D is ambiguous. The length of the CDR3 is 14 residues. V was cut by 1 base and J by 6 bases, with 10 bases left in between. CDR1 is GTSNPN and CDR2 is SVGIG in the germline V gene (reference sequence).

The chain is built from TRBV5-4 and TRBJ2-2; D is ambiguous. The CDR3 is 19 amino acids. Trimming took off 1 base at V and 3 bases at J, with 22 bases between the two ends. Germline V gene data show CDR1 as SGHNT and CDR2 as YYREEE (reference sequence). The CDR3 DNA reads as TGTGCCAGCAGCTTGTCTCTAAACGGGTATAAGTACGACACCGGGGAGCTGTTTTTT. Translating gives CASSLSLNGYKYDTGELFF.